The 22 T cell receptor beta chains below come from one sample, sequenced in a study of cytomegalovirus exposure and HLA in healthy donors. In the PCR, 60 Vbeta and 13 Jbeta primers were used. Profiling relied on immunoSEQ multiplex PCR, and the TCRdb table lists in-frame clones only, not all of them. The profile shows 80,000 or so clones, roughly 64% of them singletons. Sequenced input: PBMCs. The receptors stem from a man aged 25 to 40 in good health and CMV-seropositive.

V is TRBV5-5 and J is TRBJ2-7; 7 nucleotides line up with TRBD1. This CDR3 comprises 15 residues. Germline values: CDR1 SGHKS, CDR2 YYEKEE (reference sequence). With V trimmed by 3 bases and J by 0 bases, 6 bases remained unmatched. CDR3 in DNA: TGTGCCAGCAGCTCCCAGACAGGGAGCTCCTACGAGCAGTACTTC. It encodes CASSSQTGSSYEQYF.

The genes are TRBV4-2 and TRBJ2-6; D unresolved. The ends were cut back, 0 bases at V and 1 base at J, with 7 bases in the middle. From germline, CDR1 is LGHNA and CDR2 YNFKEQ. The CDR3 sequence is 16 residues long. In DNA form, the CDR3 reads TGTGCCAGCAGCCAAGATGTGTCGTCTGGGGCCAACGTCCTGACTTTC. It encodes CASSQDVSSGANVLTF.

V is TRBV4-2 and J is TRBJ1-2; the match to TRBD1 covers 11 bases. Germline V gives CDR1 LGHNA, CDR2 YNFKEQ. The CDR3 is 14 residues long. The junction had 3 bases not matched to a gene; V was cut back by 4 bases and J by 5 bases. CDR3 bases: TGTGCCAGCAGCCCCGGACAGGGGGCTTATGGCTACACCTTC. Translated: CASSPGQGAYGYTF.

This clone is a singleton in its sample. This chain joins TRBV14 and TRBJ2-1; 8 bases fit TRBD2. V shed 6 bases, J shed 10 bases, and the junction held 8 bases outside the gene matches. Germline V lookup: CDR1 SGHDN, CDR2 FVKESK. The CDR3 sequence is 13 residues long. Here the CDR3 DNA reads TGTGCCAGCAGTCGCGACATAGCGGGGGAGCAGTTCTTC. Translation: CASSRDIAGEQFF.

The chain combines TRBV11-2 with TRBJ2-3, with a weak D call TRBD1 (5 bases). CDR1 and CDR2 (germline): SGHAT, FQNNGV. This CDR3 has 15 amino acids. Trimming cost V 5 bases and J 0 bases, with 12 bases left between them. This CDR3 is CASSDGAASTDTQYF. Written as DNA, the CDR3 is TGTGCCAGCAGCGATGGGGCAGCTAGCACAGATACGCAGTATTTT.

This rearrangement joins TRBV11-2 to TRBJ2-7; the D gene is possibly TRBD2 (5 bases). The germline V and J ends were trimmed by 1 base and 5 bases, with 9 bases remaining between them. Looked up from germline, CDR1 is SGHAT and CDR2 is FQNNGV. The CDR3 contains 13 residues. The CDR3, as DNA: TGTGCCAGCAGCTTAGTTCCTAGCCACGAGCAGTACTTC. It yields the protein CASSLVPSHEQYF. The full variable domain, its missing parts supplied by reference TRBV11-2 and TRBJ2-7, is EAGVAQSPRYKIIEKRQSVAFWCNPISGHATLYWYQQILGQGPKLLIQFQNNGVVDDSQLPKDRFSAERLKGVDSTLKIQPAKLEDSAVYLCASSLVPSHEQYFGPGTRLTVT.

This chain connects TRBV6-5 to TRBJ2-7, with 8 bases aligning to TRBD1. This CDR3 has 14 residues. Germline V CDR1 and CDR2: MNHEY, SVGAGI. V shed 2 bases, J shed 6 bases, and the junction held 6 bases outside the gene matches. This CDR3 reads CASSYGPGGGEQYF. CDR3 sequence (DNA): TGTGCCAGCAGTTACGGTCCAGGGGGCGGCGAGCAGTACTTC.

This clone was seen only a few times. The V call is TRBV7-9, the J call TRBJ2-3; no firm D call. The CDR3 spans 15 residues. V gave up 1 base and J gave up 1 base, with 9 bases separating them. CDR1 and CDR2 from the germline V gene are SEHNR and FQNEAQ (reference sequence). The CDR3 sequence is CASSLGNSGTDTQYF. The CDR3 DNA reads TGTGCCAGCAGCTTAGGTAATTCGGGCACAGATACGCAGTATTTT.

This CDR3 reads CASSAVDTEAFF. CDR3 sequence (DNA): TGCGCCAGCTCCGCGGTGGACACTGAAGCTTTCTTT. This chain links TRBV5-1 with TRBJ1-1; D gene ambiguous. Germline V gene data show CDR1 as SGHRS and CDR2 as YFSETQ. Trimming left V 7 bases short and J 3 bases short, with 10 bases between. The CDR3 is 12 amino acids.

With regard to this clone: A read error is possible here, since a much larger clone lies one base away. The chain links TRBV4-2 to TRBJ1-2, with a possible D match to TRBD1 (5 bases). Trimming took 5 bases from V and 4 from J, leaving 8 bases between them. Germline CDR1 is LGHNA and CDR2 is YNFKEQ. The CDR3 length is 12 residues. CDR3 nucleotide sequence: TGTGCCAGCAGCGCCGACAGCTATGGCTACACCTTC. Protein: CASSADSYGYTF.

Concerning this clone: An end of the junction differs from the germline gene, which may be a read error. The chain recombines TRBV7-9 with TRBJ2-7; no definite D call. Germline loops: CDR1 SEHNR, CDR2 FQNEAQ (reference sequence). This CDR3 region has 14 residues. The CDR3 is CASSLAEASFEQYF. The CDR3 region has the DNA TGTGCCAGCAGCTTAGCAGAGGCCTCCTTCGAGCAGTACTTC.

V and J are TRBV7-2 and TRBJ2-7; 10 bases agree with TRBD1. The CDR3 covers 16 residues. Germline V gene data show CDR1 as SGHTA and CDR2 as FQGNSA. V gave up 3 bases and J gave up 1 base; unmatched junction bases: 6. The chain's CDR3 is CASSFGDRGPSYEQYF. In nucleotides, the CDR3 is TGTGCCAGCAGCTTCGGGGACAGGGGACCTTCCTACGAGCAGTACTTC.

This clone appeared a few times. The CDR3: CSASDSYEQYF. The CDR3, as DNA: TGCAGTGCTAGCGATTCCTACGAGCAGTACTTC. The chain has TRBV20-1 and TRBJ2-5; D ambiguous. The DNA end lines up better with TRBJ2-7; the J call may be wrong. The CDR3 totals 11 residues. Germline loops: CDR1 DFQATT, CDR2 SNEGSKA (reference sequence).

V gene TRBV7-6 combines with J gene TRBJ2-3, with a weak D call TRBD1 (5 bases). Per germline, CDR1 SGHVS and CDR2 FNYEAQ. This CDR3 has 18 amino acids. V was trimmed by 1 base and J by 4 bases, leaving 21 bases between them. The CDR3 sequence is CASSLEVGVGRDADTQYF. CDR3 in DNA: TGTGCCAGCAGCTTAGAGGTTGGGGTGGGCAGGGATGCAGATACGCAGTATTTT.

This CDR3 reads CATLADFQETQYF. The CDR3 nucleotides read TGTGCCACCCTAGCGGATTTCCAAGAGACCCAGTACTTC. The chain carries TRBV25-1 and TRBJ2-5, with 7 bases fitting TRBD2. The ends lost 10 bases at V and 1 base at J; junction bases unmatched: 6. This CDR3 spans 13 amino acids. From germline, CDR1 is MGHDK and CDR2 SYGVNS.

The J gene is TRBJ2-1, the V gene TRBV4-2; 7 positions match TRBD2. Germline V CDR1 and CDR2: LGHNA, YNFKEQ. V lost 0 bases, J lost 4 bases, and 9 bases stayed unmatched. CDR3 length: 17 amino acids. CDR3 coding DNA: TGTGCCAGCAGCCAAGATGGATCTAGCGGAAATTACAATGAGCAGTTCTTC. Amino acids: CASSQDGSSGNYNEQFF.

The chain uses TRBV28 and TRBJ2-3; D call uncertain. Germline assignment: CDR1 MDHEN and CDR2 SYDVKM. Trimming took off 3 bases at V and 2 bases at J, with 6 bases between the two ends. The CDR3 runs 13 residues. The CDR3 protein is CASSLRITDTQYF. CDR3 nucleotides: TGTGCCAGCAGTTTGCGGATCACAGATACGCAGTATTTT.

In its sample, this clone was seen once. The rearrangement links TRBV28 to TRBJ2-7; D unclear. The length of the CDR3 is 14 residues. Germline CDR1 and CDR2: MDHEN and SYDVKM. The V and J ends lost 5 bases and 6 bases respectively, with 17 bases between them. The CDR3 DNA reads as TGTGCCAGCAGTCCCCTCACAACCGCGGCCGAGCAGTACTTC. It yields the protein CASSPLTTAAEQYF.

This clone was seen a few times. This chain links TRBV30 with TRBJ1-6; possibly TRBD1 for D (5 bases). V lost 3 bases and J 7 bases, leaving 13 bases between the germline ends. The V gene's germline CDR1 is GTSNPN and CDR2 SVGIG (reference sequence). CDR3 length equals 14 residues. The CDR3 coding sequence is TGTGCCTGGAGCGGGGGTGCAGGGAATTCACCCCTCCACTTT. This translates into CAWSGGAGNSPLHF.

A single count supports this clone. The CDR3 spells CASSARQDAEQFF. The CDR3 nucleotides are TGTGCCAGCAGTGCACGACAGGATGCTGAGCAGTTCTTC. V usage is TRBV2 and J usage is TRBJ2-1; weak D call: TRBD1 (6 bases). The CDR3 spans 13 residues. The ends were cut back, 4 bases at V and 9 bases at J, with 13 bases in the middle. In germline, CDR1 is SNHLY, CDR2 FYNNEI.

Details on this clone: Other DNA sequences within the sample encode an identical CDR3. The chain has TRBV28 and TRBJ2-5; 7 bases agree with TRBD2. This CDR3 contains 14 residues. Unmatched junction bases numbered 7, after V lost 4 bases and J lost 5 bases. From germline, CDR1 is MDHEN and CDR2 SYDVKM. CDR3 nucleotides: TGTGCCAGCAGTTCGAGCGGGGTAGGGGAGACCCAGTACTTC. Translating it yields CASSSSGVGETQYF.

This clone was recorded a few times. The chain recombines TRBV6-1 with TRBJ2-3; D is possibly TRBD2 (5 bases). Germline CDR1 and CDR2: MNHNS and SASEGT. The CDR3 totals 16 residues. The germline V and J ends were trimmed by 2 bases and 1 base, with 13 bases remaining between them. Here the CDR3 DNA reads TGTGCCAGCAGTGAATCCCCGGGTAGCGGCACAGATACGCAGTATTTT. Translating it yields CASSESPGSGTDTQYF.